This TCR beta chain emerged from a study of T-cell memory formation after mild COVID-19. MiXCR was run by TCRdb on the 5' RACE reads, yielding one entry per CDR3 protein. Found here are under 250,000 distinct CDR3 sequences, 10% of them singletons; the top ten hold roughly 3%. Per germline, CDR1 MNHEY and CDR2 SVGAGI. The CDR3 length is 15 residues. The trim removed 7 bases at V and 5 bases at J, leaving 12 bases unmatched. This TCR was sampled from a man between 18 and 35 years old who had mild COVID-19 (a few samples of this study predate the infection). Cell type and time point are not known. V gene TRBV6-5 combines with J gene TRBJ2-5; TRBD1 agrees at 8 bases. Sequenced material: PBMCs or a T cell subset sorted from them (not recorded which). The CDR3 loop is CASTETGGRLETQYF. As DNA, the CDR3 is TGTGCCAGCACGGAAACAGGGGGAAGGTTGGAGACCCAGTACTTC.